This T cell receptor beta chain was sequenced for a study of T cell responses to AZD1222 COVID-19 vaccine. Whole-study findings and limits: Spike-wide vaccine-associated CD4 TCRs dominated at 160-218 and 743-854.

Generated by immunoSEQ multiplex PCR, the TCRdb table keeps only in-frame clones and is missing some. The sample yields 30,000 to 35,000 clones, around 78% seen once. This clone turned up a few times. Its matching antigen is unknown. Pooled together were second doses at about 4 or about 12 weeks. Material: peripheral blood, obtained 28 days after the second AZD1222 dose. The receptor was isolated from an adult who received the AZD1222 COVID-19 vaccine.

CDR3 loop: CASNRDRDETQYF. The DNA for the CDR3 is TGTGCCAGCAACCGGGACAGGGACGAGACCCAGTACTTC. The chain carries TRBV6-5 and TRBJ2-5, with 9 bases identical to TRBD1. The CDR3 runs 13 residues. Trimming removed 7 bases from V and 5 bases from J; junction bases left unmatched: 5. Germline V gene data show CDR1 as MNHEY and CDR2 as SVGAGI.